This T cell receptor beta chain originates from a study of CD8+CD57+ T cells in acquired aplastic anemia. This CDR3 has 16 amino acids. Germline loops: CDR1 LNHNV, CDR2 YYDKDF (reference sequence). After removal of 3 bases from V and 4 bases from J, the junction contained 9 bases not matched to a gene. TCR beta VDJ and CDR3 profiling used genomic DNA as template. TCRdb re-derived calls from the reads in MiXCR, one entry per CDR3 protein. The sample holds 50,000 to 65,000 distinct CDR3 sequences, around 55% seen once. The sequenced sample consisted of sorted CD4+, CD8+, or CD8+CD57+ T cells (not recorded which) from PBMCs. This receptor was obtained from a human donor in good health, serving as a control. This chain connects TRBV15 to TRBJ2-7; 10 bases are a match to TRBD1. CDR3 amino acids: CATSSPTGQGIYEQYF. In DNA form, the CDR3 reads TGTGCCACCAGCAGCCCGACGGGACAGGGGATTTACGAGCAGTACTTC.